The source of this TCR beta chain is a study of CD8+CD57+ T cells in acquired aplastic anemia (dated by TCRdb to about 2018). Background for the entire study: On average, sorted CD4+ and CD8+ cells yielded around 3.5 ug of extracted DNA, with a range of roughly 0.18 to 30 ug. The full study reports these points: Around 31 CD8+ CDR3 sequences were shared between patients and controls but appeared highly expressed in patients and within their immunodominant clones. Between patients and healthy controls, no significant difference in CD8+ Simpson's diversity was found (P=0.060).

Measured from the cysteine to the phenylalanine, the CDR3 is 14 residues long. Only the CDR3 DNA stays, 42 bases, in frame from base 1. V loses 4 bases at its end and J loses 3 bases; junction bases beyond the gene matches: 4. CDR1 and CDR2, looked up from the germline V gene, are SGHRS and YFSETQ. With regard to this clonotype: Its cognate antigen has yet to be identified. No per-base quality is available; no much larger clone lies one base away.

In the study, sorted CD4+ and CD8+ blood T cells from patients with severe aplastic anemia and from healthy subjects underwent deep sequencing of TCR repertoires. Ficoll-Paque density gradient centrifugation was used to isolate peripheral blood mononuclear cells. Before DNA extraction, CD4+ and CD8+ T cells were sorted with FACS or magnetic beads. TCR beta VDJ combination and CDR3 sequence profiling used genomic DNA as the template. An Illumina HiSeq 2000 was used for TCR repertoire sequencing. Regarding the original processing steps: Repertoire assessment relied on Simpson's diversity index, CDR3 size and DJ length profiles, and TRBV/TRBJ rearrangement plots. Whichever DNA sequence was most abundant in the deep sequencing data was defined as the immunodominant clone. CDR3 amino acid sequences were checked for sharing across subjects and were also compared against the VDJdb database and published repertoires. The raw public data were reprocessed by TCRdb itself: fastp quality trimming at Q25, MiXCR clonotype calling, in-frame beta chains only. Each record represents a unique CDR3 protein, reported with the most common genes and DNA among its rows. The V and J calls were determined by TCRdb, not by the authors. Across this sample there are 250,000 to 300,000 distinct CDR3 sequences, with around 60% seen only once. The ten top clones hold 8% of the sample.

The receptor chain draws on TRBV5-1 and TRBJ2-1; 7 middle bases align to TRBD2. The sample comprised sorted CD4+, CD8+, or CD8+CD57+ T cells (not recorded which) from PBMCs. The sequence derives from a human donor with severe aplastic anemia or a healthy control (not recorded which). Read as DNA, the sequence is TGCGCCAGCAGCCGCGGGAGAAACTACAATGAGCAGTTCTTC. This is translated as CASSRGRNYNEQFF.